This T cell receptor beta chain originates from a study of Ad26.COV2.S vaccination and SARS-CoV-2 variants. This clone was picked up one time. TCRdb's table, derived via immunoSEQ multiplex PCR, lists solely in-frame clones and lacks some. The top ten clones hold about 11% of a sample with hundreds of thousands of clones, 86% of them seen once. As to treatment: approximately 18 received Ad26.COV2.S at low or high dose, single or two shots; 5 received placebo; per-sample allocation not given. Each sample was drawn 63 days after the first injection (of vaccine or placebo). Within Boston, the person who donated was an adult of 18-55 years. The germline CDR1 and CDR2 sequences are MNHEY and SVGEGT. With V trimmed by 5 bases and J by 0 bases, 8 bases remained unmatched. This CDR3 has 17 amino acids.

Source: peripheral blood, taken in a trial of Ad26.COV2.S vaccine versus placebo. V gene TRBV6-2 or TRBV6-3 combines with J gene TRBJ2-1; 9 positions agree with TRBD2. This TCR was sampled from a person aged 18-65 years who received the Ad26.COV2.S COVID-19 vaccine or a placebo. This CDR3 reads CASSPNSGRSSYNEQFF. CDR3 nucleotide sequence: TGTGCCAGCAGTCCCAATAGCGGGAGAAGCTCCTACAATGAGCAGTTCTTC.